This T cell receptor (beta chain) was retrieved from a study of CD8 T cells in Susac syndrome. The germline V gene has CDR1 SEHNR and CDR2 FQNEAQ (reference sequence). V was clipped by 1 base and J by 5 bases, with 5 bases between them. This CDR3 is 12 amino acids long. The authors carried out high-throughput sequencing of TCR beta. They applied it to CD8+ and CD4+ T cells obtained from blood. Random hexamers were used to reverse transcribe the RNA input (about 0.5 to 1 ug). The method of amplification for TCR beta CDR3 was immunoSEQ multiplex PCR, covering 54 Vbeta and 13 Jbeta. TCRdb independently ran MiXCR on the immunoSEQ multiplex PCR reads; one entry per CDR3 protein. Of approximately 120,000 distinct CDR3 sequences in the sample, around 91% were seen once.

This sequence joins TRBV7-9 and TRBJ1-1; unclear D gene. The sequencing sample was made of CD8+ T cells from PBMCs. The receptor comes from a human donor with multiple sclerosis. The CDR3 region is CASSLVQTEAFF. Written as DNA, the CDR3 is TGTGCCAGCAGCTTAGTCCAGACTGAAGCTTTCTTT.